Listed below are T cell receptor beta chains from one sample, sequenced in a study of cytomegalovirus exposure and HLA in healthy donors. The method was immunoSEQ multiplex PCR; TCRdb's version includes in-frame clones alone and lacks a portion of them. The sample yields around 140,000 clones, approximately 90% seen once. The sample was PBMCs. The receptor source for this set is a woman in her 30s in good health and CMV-seronegative. CDR3s include the opening cysteine and the closing phenylalanine or tryptophan. The D gene is left open where the match is weak. Clone size appears in some rows only: once, few, many, or a class for an expanded clone.

abundance: NA
v_gene: TRBV4-3
j_gene: TRBJ2-3
d_gene: TRBD2
CDR3nt: TGCGCCAGCAGCCAAGAACTAGCGAGAGGCACAGATACGCAGTATTTT
CDR3aa: CASSQELARGTDTQYF

abundance: NA
v_gene: TRBV11-2
j_gene: TRBJ2-4
d_gene: NA
CDR3nt: TGTGCCAGCAGCTTAGGATGGGGGGACAAAAACATTCAGTACTTC
CDR3aa: CASSLGWGDKNIQYF

abundance: NA
v_gene: TRBV6-6
j_gene: TRBJ1-5
d_gene: TRBD1
CDR3nt: TGTGCCAGCAGACACAGGGGAAGCAATCAGCCCCAGCATTTT
CDR3aa: CASRHRGSNQPQHF

abundance: few
v_gene: TRBV27
j_gene: TRBJ2-7
d_gene: TRBD1
CDR3nt: TGTGCCAGCAGTTTAGGACAGGGGGCCGGCGAGCAGTACTTC
CDR3aa: CASSLGQGAGEQYF

abundance: NA
v_gene: TRBV19
j_gene: TRBJ2-5
d_gene: TRBD2
CDR3nt: TGTGCCAGTAGTCAACTCCCCACGTTTAGCGGGAGAACAGGGGAGACCCAGTACTTC
CDR3aa: CASSQLPTFSGRTGETQYF

abundance: NA
v_gene: TRBV7-2
j_gene: TRBJ1-5
d_gene: NA
CDR3nt: TGTGCCAGCAGCCAAGGGGGTAATCAGCCCCAGCATTTT
CDR3aa: CASSQGGNQPQHF

abundance: NA
v_gene: TRBV7-2
j_gene: TRBJ1-5
d_gene: TRBD1
CDR3nt: TGTGCCAGCAGCTTGACAGGGACTCGATACAGTCAGCCCCAGCATTTT
CDR3aa: CASSLTGTRYSQPQHF

abundance: NA
v_gene: TRBV7-2
j_gene: TRBJ2-7
d_gene: TRBD2
CDR3nt: TGTGCCAGCAGCCCTTTCGGGACTAGCGCCCCGTCATCGAAGCAGTACTTC
CDR3aa: CASSPFGTSAPSSKQYF

abundance: NA
v_gene: TRBV6-6
j_gene: TRBJ2-7
d_gene: TRBD1
CDR3nt: TGTGCCAGCAGTTACGAGGGGGCCCTCAACGAGCAGTACTTC
CDR3aa: CASSYEGALNEQYF

abundance: NA
v_gene: TRBV30
j_gene: TRBJ2-5
d_gene: NA
CDR3nt: TGTGCCTGGAGTGTTGACTTACAAGAGACCCAGTACTTC
CDR3aa: CAWSVDLQETQYF

abundance: NA
v_gene: TRBV6-1
j_gene: TRBJ1-1
d_gene: NA
CDR3nt: TGTGCCAGCACGACGGGGAACACTGAAGCTTTCTTT
CDR3aa: CASTTGNTEAFF

abundance: NA
v_gene: TRBV30
j_gene: TRBJ1-5
d_gene: NA
CDR3nt: TGTGCCTGGGGAAGGGGGAGCAATCAGCCCCAGCATTTT
CDR3aa: CAWGRGSNQPQHF

abundance: NA
v_gene: TRBV19
j_gene: TRBJ2-1
d_gene: TRBD1
CDR3nt: TGTGCCAGTAGTAGACAGGGTGGCTCCTACAATGAGCAGTTCTTC
CDR3aa: CASSRQGGSYNEQFF

abundance: NA
v_gene: TRBV2
j_gene: TRBJ1-5
d_gene: NA
CDR3nt: TGTGCCAGCGCTGCAGACAGAGCGTATAGCAATCAGCCCCAGCATTTT
CDR3aa: CASAADRAYSNQPQHF

abundance: NA
v_gene: TRBV19
j_gene: TRBJ2-2
d_gene: NA
CDR3nt: TGTGCCAGTAGGTTACAGTTCACCGGGGAGCTGTTTTTT
CDR3aa: CASRLQFTGELFF

abundance: NA
v_gene: TRBV19
j_gene: TRBJ2-1
d_gene: NA
CDR3nt: TGTGCCAGTAGTATTGGGCAGGGGAGCTACAATGAGCAGTTCTTC
CDR3aa: CASSIGQGSYNEQFF

abundance: NA
v_gene: TRBV6-4
j_gene: TRBJ1-1
d_gene: NA
CDR3nt: TGTGCCAGGGACAGTGAAGCTTTCTTT
CDR3aa: CARDSEAFF

abundance: NA
v_gene: TRBV18
j_gene: TRBJ2-5
d_gene: TRBD2
CDR3nt: TGTGCCAGCTCACCAGGTGTCGGGGGGGATCAAGAGACCCAGTACTTC
CDR3aa: CASSPGVGGDQETQYF

abundance: NA
v_gene: TRBV4-1
j_gene: TRBJ2-7
d_gene: NA
CDR3nt: TGCGCCAGCAGCCAAGATGCACACTCCTACGAGCAGTACTTC
CDR3aa: CASSQDAHSYEQYF

abundance: NA
v_gene: TRBV6-5
j_gene: TRBJ1-2
d_gene: NA
CDR3nt: TGTGCCAGCAGTTCCCTCGGGGGGCCAAGTGGCTACACCTTC
CDR3aa: CASSSLGGPSGYTF

abundance: NA
v_gene: TRBV13
j_gene: TRBJ2-5
d_gene: TRBD2
CDR3nt: TGTGCCAGCAGCGAACTAGCGGGAGTGCGAGAGACCCAGTACTTC
CDR3aa: CASSELAGVRETQYF

abundance: NA
v_gene: TRBV30
j_gene: TRBJ2-7
d_gene: NA
CDR3nt: TGTGCCTGGAGTGTAACAGGGATCGAGCAGTACTTC
CDR3aa: CAWSVTGIEQYF

abundance: once
v_gene: TRBV13
j_gene: TRBJ1-2
d_gene: TRBD1
CDR3nt: TGTGCCAGCAGCTTAGGGACAGGGGAGTCCTATGGCTACACCTTC
CDR3aa: CASSLGTGESYGYTF

abundance: NA
v_gene: TRBV7-2
j_gene: TRBJ1-1
d_gene: NA
CDR3nt: TGTGCCAGCAGCTTGTCGGGTCTCATGAACACTGAAGCTTTCTTT
CDR3aa: CASSLSGLMNTEAFF

abundance: NA
v_gene: TRBV9
j_gene: TRBJ2-2
d_gene: TRBD1
CDR3nt: TGTGCCAGCAGCGTACAGGGGGCGTCCGGGGAGCTGTTTTTT
CDR3aa: CASSVQGASGELFF

abundance: once
v_gene: TRBV7-9
j_gene: TRBJ2-2
d_gene: NA
CDR3nt: TGTGCCAGCAGCTTACAGGCCCAGGGGCTGTTTTTT
CDR3aa: CASSLQAQGLFF

abundance: NA
v_gene: TRBV2
j_gene: TRBJ1-5
d_gene: NA
CDR3nt: TGTGCCAGCAAATTGGCGTTAGGTAAACAGCCGCCCAATCAGCCCCAGCATTTT
CDR3aa: CASKLALGKQPPNQPQHF

abundance: once
v_gene: TRBV19
j_gene: TRBJ2-2
d_gene: TRBD1
CDR3nt: TGTGCCAGTAGCAGACAGGGGTGGGAGCTGTTTTTT
CDR3aa: CASSRQGWELFF

abundance: NA
v_gene: TRBV28
j_gene: TRBJ2-4
d_gene: TRBD2
CDR3nt: TGTGCCAGCAGTTCCCCCCTAAGCGGGGACATTCAGTACTTC
CDR3aa: CASSSPLSGDIQYF

abundance: few
v_gene: TRBV14
j_gene: TRBJ1-2
d_gene: TRBD1
CDR3nt: TGTGCCAGCAGCCAAAACAGGGGTTTGGACGGCTACACCTTC
CDR3aa: CASSQNRGLDGYTF

abundance: NA
v_gene: TRBV6-1
j_gene: TRBJ2-1
d_gene: TRBD2
CDR3nt: TGTGCCAGCAACGGACTAGCGGGAGTAGGCGAGCAGTTCTTC
CDR3aa: CASNGLAGVGEQFF

abundance: once
v_gene: TRBV7-2
j_gene: TRBJ2-1
d_gene: NA
CDR3nt: TGTGCCAGCAGCTTCCAGACACTCTACAATGAGCAGTTCTTC
CDR3aa: CASSFQTLYNEQFF

abundance: NA
v_gene: TRBV6-5
j_gene: TRBJ2-7
d_gene: NA
CDR3nt: TGTGCCAGCAGTTACCCCTTCAGCGGGGAGCAGTACTTC
CDR3aa: CASSYPFSGEQYF